The T cell receptor (beta chain) under discussion was sequenced for a study of multiple sclerosis patients with progressive multifocal leukoencephalopathy. Trimming pared 0 bases from V and 5 bases from J, leaving 14 bases between. The CDR3 sequence is 15 residues long. Looked up from germline, CDR1 is LGHNA and CDR2 is YSLEER. Generated by immunoSEQ multiplex PCR, the TCRdb table keeps only in-frame clones and is missing some. The top ten hold approximately 3% of the sample, which has 25,000 to 35,000 clones, roughly 87% seen once. The time point: time of PML onset. PML in natalizumab-treated patients developed after between about 15 and 56 months of natalizumab therapy. The T3 samples were drawn when PML began.

This sequence originates from a human donor with progressive multifocal leukoencephalopathy. The rearrangement joins TRBV4-3 to TRBJ2-7; tentatively, D is TRBD2 (6 bases). This specimen was PBMCs, taken from a patient treated with natalizumab. The CDR3 region has the DNA TGCGCCAGCAGCCAAGATCATCAAGGAGGGGACGAGCAGTACTTC. This translates into CASSQDHQGGDEQYF.